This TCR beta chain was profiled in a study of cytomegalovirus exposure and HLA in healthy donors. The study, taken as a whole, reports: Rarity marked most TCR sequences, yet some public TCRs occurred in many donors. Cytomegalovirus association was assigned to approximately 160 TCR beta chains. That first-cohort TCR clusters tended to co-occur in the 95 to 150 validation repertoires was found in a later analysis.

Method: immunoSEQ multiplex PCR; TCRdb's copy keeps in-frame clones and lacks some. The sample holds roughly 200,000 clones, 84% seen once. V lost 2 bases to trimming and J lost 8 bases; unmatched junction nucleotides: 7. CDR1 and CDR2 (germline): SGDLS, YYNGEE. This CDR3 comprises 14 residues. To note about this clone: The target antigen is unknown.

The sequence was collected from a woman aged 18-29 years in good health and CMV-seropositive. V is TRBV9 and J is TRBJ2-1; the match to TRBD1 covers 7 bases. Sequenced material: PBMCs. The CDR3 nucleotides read TGTGCCAGCAGCGTTGCCCGACAGGGCCATGAGCAGTTCTTC. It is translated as CASSVARQGHEQFF.